The T cell receptor beta chain under discussion was sequenced for a study of T cells in Graves' hyperthyroidism and ophthalmopathy. The source material, RNA transcripts, was used to amplify TCR beta CDR3 regions. A first-round RT-PCR of the TCR CDR3 used the HTBI primer set. TCRdb fed the multiplex PCR reads into MiXCR, producing one record per CDR3 protein. In the table there are 250,000 or so distinct CDR3 sequences, about 14% of which are singletons. This clonotype was detected ten times or more. As yet, its antigen is unknown. Points from the study as a whole: Blood also held most thyroid clonotypes expanded beyond 0.001.

The germline CDR1 and CDR2 sequences are MDHEN and SYDVKM. V was clipped by 5 bases and J by 2 bases; unmatched bases: 10. The CDR3 runs to 16 residues. Input material: blood. This chain links TRBV28 with TRBJ2-5; 8 bases map to TRBD1. The TCR comes from a woman between 40 and 50 years old with Graves' hyperthyroidism that later progressed to Graves' ophthalmopathy. CDR3 sequence reads: CASSARTGFPQETQYF. CDR3 nucleotides: TGTGCCAGCAGTGCTCGGACAGGGTTCCCTCAAGAGACCCAGTACTTC.